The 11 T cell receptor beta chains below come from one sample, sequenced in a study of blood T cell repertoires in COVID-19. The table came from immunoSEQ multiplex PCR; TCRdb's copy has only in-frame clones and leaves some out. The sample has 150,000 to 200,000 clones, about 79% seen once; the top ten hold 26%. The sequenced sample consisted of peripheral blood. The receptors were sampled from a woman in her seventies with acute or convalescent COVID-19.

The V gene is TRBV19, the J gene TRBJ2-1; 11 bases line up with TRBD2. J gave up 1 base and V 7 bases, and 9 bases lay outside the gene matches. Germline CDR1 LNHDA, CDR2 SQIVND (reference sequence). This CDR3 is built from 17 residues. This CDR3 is CASKSTSGAESYNEQFF. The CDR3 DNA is TGTGCCAGTAAGTCGACTAGCGGGGCTGAATCCTACAATGAGCAGTTCTTC.

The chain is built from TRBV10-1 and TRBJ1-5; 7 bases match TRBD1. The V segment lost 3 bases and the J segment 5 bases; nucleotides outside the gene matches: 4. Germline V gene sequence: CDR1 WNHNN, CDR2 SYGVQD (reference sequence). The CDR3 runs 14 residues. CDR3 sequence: CASSEQGFDQPQHF. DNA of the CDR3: TGCGCCAGCAGTGAACAGGGGTTCGATCAGCCCCAGCATTTT.

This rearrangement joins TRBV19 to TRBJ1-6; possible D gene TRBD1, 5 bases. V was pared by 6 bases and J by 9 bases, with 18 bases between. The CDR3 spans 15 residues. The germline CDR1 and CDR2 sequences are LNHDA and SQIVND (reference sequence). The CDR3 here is CASRPETAAGSPLHF. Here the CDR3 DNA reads TGTGCCAGTAGACCCGAGACAGCCGCCGGTTCACCCCTCCACTTT.

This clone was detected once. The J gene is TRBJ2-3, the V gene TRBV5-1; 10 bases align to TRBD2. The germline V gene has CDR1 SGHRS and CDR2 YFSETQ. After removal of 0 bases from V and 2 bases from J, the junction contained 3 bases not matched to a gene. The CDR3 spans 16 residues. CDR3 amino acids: CASSLELAGITDTQYF. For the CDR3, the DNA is TGCGCCAGCAGCTTGGAACTAGCGGGGATCACAGATACGCAGTATTTT.

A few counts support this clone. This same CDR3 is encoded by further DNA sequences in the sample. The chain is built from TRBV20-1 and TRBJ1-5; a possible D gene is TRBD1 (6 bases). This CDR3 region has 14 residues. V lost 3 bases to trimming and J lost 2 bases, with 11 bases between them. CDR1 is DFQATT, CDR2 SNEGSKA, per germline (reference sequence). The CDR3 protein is CSASRGGGNQPQHF. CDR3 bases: TGCAGTGCTAGTAGGGGGGGAGGCAATCAGCCCCAGCATTTT.

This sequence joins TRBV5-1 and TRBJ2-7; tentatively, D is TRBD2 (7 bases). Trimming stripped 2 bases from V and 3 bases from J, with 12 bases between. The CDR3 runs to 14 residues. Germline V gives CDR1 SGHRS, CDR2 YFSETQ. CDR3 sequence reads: CASSLQRDIYEQYF. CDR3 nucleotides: TGCGCCAGCAGCTTACAGCGGGACATCTACGAGCAGTACTTC.

The CDR3: CASLPGGRGQSNEQFF. CDR3 bases: TGTGCCAGCCTCCCTGGCGGCAGGGGGCAAAGCAATGAGCAGTTCTTC. V usage is TRBV5-6 and J usage is TRBJ2-1, with 8 bases lining up with TRBD1. The trim removed 7 bases at V and 6 bases at J, leaving 15 bases unmatched. The CDR3 covers 16 residues. Germline CDR1 is SGHDT and CDR2 is YYEEEE.

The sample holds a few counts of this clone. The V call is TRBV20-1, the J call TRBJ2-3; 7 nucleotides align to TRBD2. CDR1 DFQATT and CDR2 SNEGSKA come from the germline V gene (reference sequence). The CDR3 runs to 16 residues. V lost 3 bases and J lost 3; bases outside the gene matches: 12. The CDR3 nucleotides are TGCAGTGCTAGTGGAGGGAGGGCCGTTACGACAGATACGCAGTATTTT. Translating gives CSASGGRAVTTDTQYF.

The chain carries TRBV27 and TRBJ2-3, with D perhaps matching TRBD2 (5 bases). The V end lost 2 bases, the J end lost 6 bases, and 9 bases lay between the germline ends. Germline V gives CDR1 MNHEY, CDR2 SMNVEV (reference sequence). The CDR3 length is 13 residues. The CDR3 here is CASSLRERDTQYF. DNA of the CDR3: TGTGCCAGCAGTTTAAGGGAGCGGGATACGCAGTATTTT.

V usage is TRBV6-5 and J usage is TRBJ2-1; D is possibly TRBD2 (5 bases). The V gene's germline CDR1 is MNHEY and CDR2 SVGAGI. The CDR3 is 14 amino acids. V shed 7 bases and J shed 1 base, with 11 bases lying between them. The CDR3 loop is CASTPRESYNEQFF. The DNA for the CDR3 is TGTGCCAGCACTCCCCGGGAATCCTACAATGAGCAGTTCTTC.

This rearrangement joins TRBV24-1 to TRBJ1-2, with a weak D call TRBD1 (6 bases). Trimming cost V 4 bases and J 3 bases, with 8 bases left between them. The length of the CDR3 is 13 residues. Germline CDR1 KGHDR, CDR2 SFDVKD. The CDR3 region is CATSEDSHYGYTF. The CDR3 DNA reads TGTGCCACCAGTGAGGACAGCCACTATGGCTACACCTTC.